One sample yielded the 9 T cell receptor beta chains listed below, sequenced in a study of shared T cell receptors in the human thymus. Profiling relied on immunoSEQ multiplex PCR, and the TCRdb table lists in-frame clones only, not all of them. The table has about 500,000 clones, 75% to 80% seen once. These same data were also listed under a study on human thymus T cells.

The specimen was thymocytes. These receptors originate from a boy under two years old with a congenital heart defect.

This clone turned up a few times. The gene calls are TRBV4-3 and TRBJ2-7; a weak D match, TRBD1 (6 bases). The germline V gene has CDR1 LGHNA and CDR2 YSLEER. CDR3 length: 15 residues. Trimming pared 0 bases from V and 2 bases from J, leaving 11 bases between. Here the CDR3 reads CASSQDQQGTYEQYF. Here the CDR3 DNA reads TGCGCCAGCAGCCAAGATCAGCAGGGGACCTACGAGCAGTACTTC.

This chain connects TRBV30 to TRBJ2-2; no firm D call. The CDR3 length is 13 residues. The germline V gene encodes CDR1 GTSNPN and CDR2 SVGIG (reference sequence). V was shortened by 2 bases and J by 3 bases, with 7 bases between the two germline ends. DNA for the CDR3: TGTGCCTGGAGTCTCCGGTACACCGGGGAGCTGTTTTTT. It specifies CAWSLRYTGELFF.

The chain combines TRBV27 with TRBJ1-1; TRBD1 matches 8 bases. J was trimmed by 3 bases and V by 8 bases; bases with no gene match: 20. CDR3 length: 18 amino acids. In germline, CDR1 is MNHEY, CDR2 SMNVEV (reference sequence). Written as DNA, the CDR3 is TGTGCCAGCCGACGACGGTCGGGACAGGCGAAGTCAGACACTGAAGCTTTCTTT. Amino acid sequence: CASRRRSGQAKSDTEAFF.

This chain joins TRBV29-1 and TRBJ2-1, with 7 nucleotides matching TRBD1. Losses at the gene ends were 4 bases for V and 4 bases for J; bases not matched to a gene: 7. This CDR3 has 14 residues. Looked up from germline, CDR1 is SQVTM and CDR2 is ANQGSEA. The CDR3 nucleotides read TGCAGCGTTGTAAGGACAGGCTCATACAATGAGCAGTTCTTC. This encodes CSVVRTGSYNEQFF.

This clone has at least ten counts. CDR3 loop: CASRQVSGNTIYF. CDR3 DNA: TGTGCCAGTAGACAGGTCTCTGGAAACACCATATATTTT. The gene calls are TRBV19 and TRBJ1-3; tentative D call: TRBD1 (5 bases). Germline-derived CDR1 and CDR2 are LNHDA and SQIVND (reference sequence). V lost 6 bases and J lost 0, with 6 bases in between. This CDR3 has 13 amino acids.

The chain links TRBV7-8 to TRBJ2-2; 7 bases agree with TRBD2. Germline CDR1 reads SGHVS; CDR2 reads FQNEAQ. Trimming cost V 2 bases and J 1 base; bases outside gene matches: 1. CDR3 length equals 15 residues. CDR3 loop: CASSLPGGNTGELFF. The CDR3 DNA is TGTGCCAGCAGCTTACCGGGGGGGAACACCGGGGAGCTGTTTTTT.

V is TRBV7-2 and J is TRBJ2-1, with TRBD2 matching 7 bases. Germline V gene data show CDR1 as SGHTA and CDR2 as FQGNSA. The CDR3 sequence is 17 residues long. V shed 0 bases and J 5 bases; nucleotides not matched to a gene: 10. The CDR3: CASSLAPAGPLHNEQFF. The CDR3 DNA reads TGTGCCAGCAGCTTAGCGCCAGCGGGGCCCCTACACAATGAGCAGTTCTTC.

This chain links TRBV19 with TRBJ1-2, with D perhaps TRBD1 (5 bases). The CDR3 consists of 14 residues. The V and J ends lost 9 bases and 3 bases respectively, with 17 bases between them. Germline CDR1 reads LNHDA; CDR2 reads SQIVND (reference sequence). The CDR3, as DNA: TGTGCCAGCAGCCCCCTTCAGGGCTACTATGGCTACACCTTC. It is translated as CASSPLQGYYGYTF.

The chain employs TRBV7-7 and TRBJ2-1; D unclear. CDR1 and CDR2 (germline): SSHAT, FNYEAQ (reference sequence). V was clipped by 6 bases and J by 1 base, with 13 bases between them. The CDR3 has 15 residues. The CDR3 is CASSPRMASYNEQFF. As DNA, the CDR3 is TGTGCCAGCAGTCCCAGGATGGCTTCCTACAATGAGCAGTTCTTC.